The text below deals with one TCR beta chain. There are a few counts of this clone. What this receptor recognizes is not known. No qualities accompany the bases; no much larger clone lies one base away. These data are taken from a study of CD8+ T cells in alopecia areata (dated by TCRdb to the late 2010s). Broadly, across the study: The treated patients, all with moderate-to-severe alopecia areata, were enrolled in an open-label pilot trial of oral tofacitinib given at 5 to 10 mg twice daily. To study T cell clonal expansion in alopecia areata, the researchers applied high-throughput TCRbeta sequencing to both the C3H/HeJ mouse model and human patients. Scalp clonality was compared across normal scalp (n=4), patchy alopecia areata scalp (n=8), and alopecia totalis/universalis scalp (n=8). RNA was obtained with the PAXgene miRNA kit for fixed scalp, the miRNeasy kit for PBMCs, and the RNeasy kit for mouse skin. On the human side, TCRbeta sequencing was run on scalp tissue and on sorted CD4+ and CD8+ peripheral blood T cells from healthy controls and from alopecia areata patients with either patchy or totalis/universalis disease. In treated patients, disease severity was measured using the SALT score, which gives the percentage of scalp surface area affected. Amplification of TCRbeta CDR3 regions was done by immunoSEQ multiplex PCR using 35 Vbeta forward primers and 13 Jbeta reverse primers. Tofacitinib-treated patients had biopsies at baseline and at 4 and 24 weeks of treatment, with a later scalp biopsy in several patients. Patients stayed on tofacitinib for 6 to 18 months and then had 6 months of follow-up off drug so that delayed response and recurrence could be assessed. What the research found in general, with its limitations: Many expanded lesional clones persisted in scalp and blood during tofacitinib treatment, which may partly explain relapse after stopping treatment. Scalp clonality and the number of expanded CD8+ clones among the top 100 scalp clones were significantly decreased by tofacitinib. Lesional scalp, especially in alopecia totalis/universalis, showed higher clonality and more expanded CD8+ clones than normal scalp, suggesting antigenic drive. Scalp TCR repertoire analysis is complicated because resident alphabeta T cells in normal human skin are also sequenced, whereas mouse skin is dominated by gammadelta T cells. Because the treated cohort was small and had only one nonresponder, larger studies are needed to examine links between baseline CD8+ expansion and response. Shared TCR sequences between patients were less evident than in mice, which may be partly attributable to HLA diversity in the patient population.

The time point label corresponds to: around 22 weeks on oral tofacitinib. What this sample's treatment or condition label stands for: oral pan-JAK inhibitor, 5-10 mg twice daily. From alopecia areata patients, peripheral blood was collected along with lesional scalp punch biopsies. After PBMCs were isolated by density centrifugation and stained for CD3, CD4 and CD8, a FACSAria was used to sort CD4+ and CD8+ T cells. The library was obtained by the immunoSEQ multiplex PCR assay. RNA was extracted from all samples and reverse transcribed into cDNA, which served as template for TCR sequencing. SuperScript III was used to make first-strand cDNA, primed with a 2:1 mix of oligo-dT and random hexamers. A synthetic immune receptor repertoire was used to assess amplification bias, and residual bias was removed computationally. As for how the authors treated the data: Raw reads were preprocessed to remove errors, and CDR3 was defined according to IMGT conventions as the region from the conserved cysteine to phenylalanine. Clonality was calculated as 1 minus Shannon entropy normalized by log2 of the number of productive unique TCRs. CD4 or CD8 identity of scalp clones was inferred by cross-referencing scalp TCRbeta sequences with sorted blood CD4 and CD8 repertoires. TCRdb re-hosts the immuneACCESS table, in-frame sequences only. Its copies lack some clones; in the studies checked, an unresolved V gene accounts for under half of them, and the cause for the rest is not known. That table gives V, J and clone size, and the DNA gave D and trimming. The sample table shows approximately 190,000 clones, and roughly 60% are seen once. Of the sample, 5% to 6% is held by the ten largest clones.

Trimming takes 4 bases off V and 8 bases off J; junction bases not matched to a gene: 14. CDR1 SGHTA and CDR2 FQGNSA are derived from the germline V gene. The CDR3 runs 17 amino acids, cysteine and phenylalanine included. Of the read, only the CDR3 DNA is kept; its 51 bases are in frame from base 1. The sequencing here drew on CD4+ T cells sorted from blood, taken at week 24, from a patient treated with tofacitinib. The chain couples TRBV7-2 to TRBJ2-1, with 10 bases matching TRBD1. The clonotype was recovered from a human donor with alopecia areata. The encoded CDR3 is CASSSVQGQGFRYEQFF. The DNA sequence reads TGTGCCAGCAGCTCGGTTCAGGGACAGGGGTTTCGGTATGAGCAGTTCTTC.